This T cell receptor beta chain was documented in a study of OX40 agonist ivuxolimab in advanced cancers. Turning to the study itself: People who had prior anti-PD-1, anti-PD-L1 or anti-CTLA-4 therapy could take part, and 35% to 50% had some. A partial response was reached by three patients: one with hepatocellular carcinoma and two with cutaneous melanoma. Regarding the study as a whole: The CD4+ and CD8+ T cells in the blood had expanded clonally by week 6 at 0.1 to 3.0 mg/kg. Not determined was the antigen specificity of the expanded peripheral T cells.

The data were produced by immunoSEQ multiplex PCR, yet TCRdb's version contains in-frame clones alone and is incomplete. The data hold tens of thousands of clones, with 90% to 95% observed a single time. The CDR3 is 17 residues long. V was clipped by 4 bases and J by 1 base, with 16 bases between them. Germline V gene data show CDR1 as SGHTA and CDR2 as FQGNSA. As regards this clone: Its specificity is not known.

The TCR originated in an adult with an advanced solid tumor such as melanoma, head and neck, liver or kidney cancer. The source material was CD4+ or CD8+ T cells sorted from blood, sampled in a trial of the OX40 agonist ivuxolimab. This chain connects TRBV7-2 to TRBJ2-2, with a tentative D call TRBD2 (6 bases). The CDR3 sequence: CASSSLEGRENTGELFF. The CDR3 DNA sequence: TGTGCCAGCAGCTCATTGGAGGGGCGGGAGAACACCGGGGAGCTGTTTTTT.